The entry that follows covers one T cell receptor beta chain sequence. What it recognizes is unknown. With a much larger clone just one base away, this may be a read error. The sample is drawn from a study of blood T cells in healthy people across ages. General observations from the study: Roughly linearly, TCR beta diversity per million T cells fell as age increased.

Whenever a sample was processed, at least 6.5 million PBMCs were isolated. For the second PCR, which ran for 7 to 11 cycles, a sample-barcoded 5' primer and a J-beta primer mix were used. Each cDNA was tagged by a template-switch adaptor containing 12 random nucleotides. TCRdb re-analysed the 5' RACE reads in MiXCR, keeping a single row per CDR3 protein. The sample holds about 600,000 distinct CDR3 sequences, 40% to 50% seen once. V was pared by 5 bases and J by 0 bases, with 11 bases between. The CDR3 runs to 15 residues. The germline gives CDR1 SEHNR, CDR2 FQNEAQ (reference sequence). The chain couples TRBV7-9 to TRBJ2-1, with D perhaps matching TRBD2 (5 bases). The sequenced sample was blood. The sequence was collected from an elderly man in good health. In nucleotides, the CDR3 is TGTGCCAGCAGCCCAGCGGTCCGCTCCTACAATGAGCAGTTCTTC. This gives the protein CASSPAVRSYNEQFF.